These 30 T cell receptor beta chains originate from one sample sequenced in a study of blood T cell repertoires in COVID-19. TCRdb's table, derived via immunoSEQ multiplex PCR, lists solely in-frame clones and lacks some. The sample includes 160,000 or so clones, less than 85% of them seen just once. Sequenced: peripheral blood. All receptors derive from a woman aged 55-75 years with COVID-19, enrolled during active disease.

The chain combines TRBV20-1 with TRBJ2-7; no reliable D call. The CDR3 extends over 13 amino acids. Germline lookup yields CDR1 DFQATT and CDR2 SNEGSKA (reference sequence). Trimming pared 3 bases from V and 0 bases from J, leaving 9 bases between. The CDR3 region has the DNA TGCAGTGCTAGTTATCCCCCCTCCTACGAGCAGTACTTC. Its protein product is CSASYPPSYEQYF.

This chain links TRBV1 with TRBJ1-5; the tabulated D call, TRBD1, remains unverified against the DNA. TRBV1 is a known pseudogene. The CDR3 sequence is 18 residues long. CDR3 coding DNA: TGCACCAGCAGCCATAATATACAGGGGGCGCGGAGCAATCAGCCCCAGCATTTT. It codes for CTSSHNIQGARSNQPQHF.

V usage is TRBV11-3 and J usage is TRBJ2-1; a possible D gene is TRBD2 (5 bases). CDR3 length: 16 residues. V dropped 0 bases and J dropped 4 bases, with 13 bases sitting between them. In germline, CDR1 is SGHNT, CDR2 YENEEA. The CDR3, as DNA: TGTGCCAGCAGCTTAGACAGCGGAAATAATTACAATGAGCAGTTCTTC. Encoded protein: CASSLDSGNNYNEQFF.

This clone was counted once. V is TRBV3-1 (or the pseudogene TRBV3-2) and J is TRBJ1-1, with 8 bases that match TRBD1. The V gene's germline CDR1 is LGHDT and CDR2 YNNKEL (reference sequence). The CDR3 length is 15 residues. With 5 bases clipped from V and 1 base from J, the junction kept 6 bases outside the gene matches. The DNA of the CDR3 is TGTGCCAGCAGCAGTTCAGGGGGCACGAACACTGAAGCTTTCTTT. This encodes CASSSSGGTNTEAFF.

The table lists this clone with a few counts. DNA for the CDR3: TGTGCCAGCAGCTTGCAAGCGGGAGGCGAGCAGTACTTC. Its translation is CASSLQAGGEQYF. The rearrangement uses TRBV5-4 and TRBJ2-7, with 9 bases lining up with TRBD2. CDR1 is SGHNT and CDR2 is YYREEE in the germline V gene (reference sequence). Trimming at V came to 1 base and at J to 6 bases, leaving 2 bases not matched to a gene. This CDR3 contains 13 residues. The whole variable domain, remainder taken from reference TRBV5-4 and TRBJ2-7, is ETGVTQSPTHLIKTRGQQVTLRCSSQSGHNTVSWYQQALGQGPQFIFQYYREEENGRGNFPPRFSGLQFPNYSSELNVNALELDDSALYLCASSLQAGGEQYFGPGTRLTVT.

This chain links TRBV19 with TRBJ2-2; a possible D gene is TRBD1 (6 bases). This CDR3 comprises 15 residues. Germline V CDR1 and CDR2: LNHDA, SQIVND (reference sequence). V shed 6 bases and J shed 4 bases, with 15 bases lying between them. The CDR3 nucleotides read TGTGCCAGTAGACAGAACAGGGCGGGCACCGGGGAGCTGTTTTTT. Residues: CASRQNRAGTGELFF. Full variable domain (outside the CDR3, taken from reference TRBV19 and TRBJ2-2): DGGITQSPKYLFRKEGQNVTLSCEQNLNHDAMYWYRQDPGQGLRLIYYSQIVNDFQKGDIAEGYSVSREKKESFPLTVTSAQKNPTAFYLCASRQNRAGTGELFFGEGSRLTVL.

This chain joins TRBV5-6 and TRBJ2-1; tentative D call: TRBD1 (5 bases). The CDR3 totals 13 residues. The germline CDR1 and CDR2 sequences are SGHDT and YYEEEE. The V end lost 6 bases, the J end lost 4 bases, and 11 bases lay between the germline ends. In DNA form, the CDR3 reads TGTGCCAGCAATTTTGGGGCATACAATGAGCAGTTCTTC. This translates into CASNFGAYNEQFF.

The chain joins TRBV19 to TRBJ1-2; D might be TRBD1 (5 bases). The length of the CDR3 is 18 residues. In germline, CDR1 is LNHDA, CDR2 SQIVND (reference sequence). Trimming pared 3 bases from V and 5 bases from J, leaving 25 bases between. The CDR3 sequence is CASSILWDKGARDYGYTF. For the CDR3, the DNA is TGTGCCAGTAGTATCCTCTGGGATAAAGGGGCGCGGGATTATGGCTACACCTTC.

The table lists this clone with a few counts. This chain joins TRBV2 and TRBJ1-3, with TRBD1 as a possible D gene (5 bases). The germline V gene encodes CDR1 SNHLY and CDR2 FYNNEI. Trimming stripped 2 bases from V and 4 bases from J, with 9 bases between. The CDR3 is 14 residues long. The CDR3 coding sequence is TGTGCCAGCAGTGAACGCAGGGTCGGAAACACCATATATTTT. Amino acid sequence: CASSERRVGNTIYF.

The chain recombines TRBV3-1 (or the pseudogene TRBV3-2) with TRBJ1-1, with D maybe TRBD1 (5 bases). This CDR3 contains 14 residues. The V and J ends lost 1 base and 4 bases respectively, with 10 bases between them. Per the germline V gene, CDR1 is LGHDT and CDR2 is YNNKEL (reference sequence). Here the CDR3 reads CASSQAGGSTEAFF. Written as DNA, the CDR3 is TGTGCCAGCAGCCAAGCGGGGGGGAGCACTGAAGCTTTCTTT.

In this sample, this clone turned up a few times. The CDR3 bases are TGTGCCAGCTCACCCCCCGAGCGGGGGGCCAACACCGGGGAGCTGTTTTTT. Amino acids: CASSPPERGANTGELFF. This rearrangement joins TRBV18 to TRBJ2-2; the match to TRBD2 covers 9 bases. The junction had 7 bases not matched to a gene; V was cut back by 3 bases and J by 2 bases. The length of the CDR3 is 17 residues. Per the germline V gene, CDR1 is KGHSH and CDR2 is LQKENI.

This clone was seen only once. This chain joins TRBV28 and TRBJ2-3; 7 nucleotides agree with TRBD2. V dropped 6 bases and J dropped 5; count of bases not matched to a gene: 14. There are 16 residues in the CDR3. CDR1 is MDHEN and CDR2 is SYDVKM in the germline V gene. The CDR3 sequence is CASSGPGGRDLDTQYF. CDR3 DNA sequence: TGTGCCAGCAGCGGACCTGGTGGGAGGGACCTAGATACGCAGTATTTT.

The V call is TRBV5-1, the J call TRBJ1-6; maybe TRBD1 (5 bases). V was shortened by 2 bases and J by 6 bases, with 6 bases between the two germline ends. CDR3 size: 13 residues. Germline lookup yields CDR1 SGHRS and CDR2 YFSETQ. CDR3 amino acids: CASSLDSNSPLHF. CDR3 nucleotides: TGCGCCAGCAGCTTAGACAGTAATTCACCCCTCCACTTT. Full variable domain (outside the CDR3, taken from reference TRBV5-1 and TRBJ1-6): KAGVTQTPRYLIKTRGQQVTLSCSPISGHRSVSWYQQTPGQGLQFLFEYFSETQRNKGNFPGRFSGRQFSNSRSEMNVSTLELGDSALYLCASSLDSNSPLHFGNGTRLTVT.

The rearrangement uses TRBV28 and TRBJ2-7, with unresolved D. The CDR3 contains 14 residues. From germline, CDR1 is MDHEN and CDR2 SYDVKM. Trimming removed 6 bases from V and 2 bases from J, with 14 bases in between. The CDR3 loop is CASSPDLVPYEQYF. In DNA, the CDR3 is TGTGCCAGCAGCCCTGATCTAGTCCCCTACGAGCAGTACTTC.

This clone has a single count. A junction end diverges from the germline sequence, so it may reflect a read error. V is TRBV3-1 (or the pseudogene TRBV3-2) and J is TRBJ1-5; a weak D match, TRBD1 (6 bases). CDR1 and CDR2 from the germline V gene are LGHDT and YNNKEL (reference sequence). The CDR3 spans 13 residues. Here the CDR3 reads CASSEEGGRPQHF. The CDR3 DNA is TGTGCCAGCAGCGAAGAGGGGGGGAGGCCCCAGCATTTT.

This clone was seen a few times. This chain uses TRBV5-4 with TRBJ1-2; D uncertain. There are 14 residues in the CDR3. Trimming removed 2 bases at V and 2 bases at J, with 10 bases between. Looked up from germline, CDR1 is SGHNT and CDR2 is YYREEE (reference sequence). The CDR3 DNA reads TGTGCCAGCAGCTTTTCGGGGAGAAACTATGGCTACACCTTC. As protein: CASSFSGRNYGYTF.

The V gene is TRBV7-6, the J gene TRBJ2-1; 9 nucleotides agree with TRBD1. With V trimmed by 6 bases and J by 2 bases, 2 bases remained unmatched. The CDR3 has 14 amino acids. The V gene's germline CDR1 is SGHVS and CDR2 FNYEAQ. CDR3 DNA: TGTGCCAGCAGTTGGACAGGGGCCTACAATGAGCAGTTCTTC. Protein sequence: CASSWTGAYNEQFF.

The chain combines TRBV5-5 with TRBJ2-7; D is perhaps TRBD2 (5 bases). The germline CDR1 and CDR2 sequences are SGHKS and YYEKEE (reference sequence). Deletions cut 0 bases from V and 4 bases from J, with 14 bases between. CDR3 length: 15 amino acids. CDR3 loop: CASSLVAGRGYEQYF. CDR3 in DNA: TGTGCCAGCAGCTTGGTGGCAGGAAGAGGGTACGAGCAGTACTTC.

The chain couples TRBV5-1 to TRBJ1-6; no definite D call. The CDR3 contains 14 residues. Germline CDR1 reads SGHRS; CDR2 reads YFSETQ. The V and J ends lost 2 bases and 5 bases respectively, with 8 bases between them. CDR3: CASSFTNNNSPLHF. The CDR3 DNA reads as TGCGCCAGCAGCTTCACAAATAATAATTCACCCCTCCACTTT.

The CDR3 sequence: CATRGGWNTGELFF. Here the CDR3 DNA reads TGTGCCACCAGGGGAGGATGGAACACCGGGGAGCTGTTTTTT. The V gene is TRBV24-1, the J gene TRBJ2-2, with TRBD2 as a possible D gene (6 bases). Germline loops: CDR1 KGHDR, CDR2 SFDVKD. The V and J ends lost 7 bases and 1 base respectively, with 9 bases between them. The CDR3 has 14 amino acids.

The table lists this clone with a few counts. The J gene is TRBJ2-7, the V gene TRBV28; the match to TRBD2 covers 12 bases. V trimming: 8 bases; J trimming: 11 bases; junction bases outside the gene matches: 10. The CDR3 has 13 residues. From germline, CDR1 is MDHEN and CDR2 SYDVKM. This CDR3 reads CASAGLAGISEYF. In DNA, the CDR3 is TGTGCCAGCGCCGGACTAGCGGGAATAAGTGAGTACTTC.

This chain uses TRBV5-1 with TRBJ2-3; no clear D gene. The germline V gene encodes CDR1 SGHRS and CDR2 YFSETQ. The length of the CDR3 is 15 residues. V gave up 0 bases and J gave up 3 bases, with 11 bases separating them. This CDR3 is CASSLVVTMTDTQYF. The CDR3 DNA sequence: TGCGCCAGCAGCTTGGTTGTTACTATGACAGATACGCAGTATTTT.

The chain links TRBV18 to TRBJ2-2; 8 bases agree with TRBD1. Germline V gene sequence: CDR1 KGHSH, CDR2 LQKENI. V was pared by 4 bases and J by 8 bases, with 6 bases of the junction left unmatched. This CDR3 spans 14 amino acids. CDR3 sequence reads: CASSLGQGAGELFF. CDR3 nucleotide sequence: TGTGCCAGCTCACTTGGACAGGGAGCAGGGGAGCTGTTTTTT.

The CDR3 DNA follows: TGCAGCGTTGCCTACGGAGATACGCAGTATTTT. Amino acids: CSVAYGDTQYF. The rearrangement joins TRBV29-1 to TRBJ2-3, with D unresolved. This CDR3 is built from 11 residues. V gave up 4 bases and J gave up 5 bases, with 7 bases separating them. Germline CDR1 reads SQVTM; CDR2 reads ANQGSEA.

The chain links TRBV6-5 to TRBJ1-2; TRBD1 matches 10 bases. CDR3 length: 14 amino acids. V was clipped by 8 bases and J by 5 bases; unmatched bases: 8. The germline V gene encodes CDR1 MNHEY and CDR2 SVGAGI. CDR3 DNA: TGTGCCAGCGCTAGAGACAGGGGGCCATATGGCTACACCTTC. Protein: CASARDRGPYGYTF.

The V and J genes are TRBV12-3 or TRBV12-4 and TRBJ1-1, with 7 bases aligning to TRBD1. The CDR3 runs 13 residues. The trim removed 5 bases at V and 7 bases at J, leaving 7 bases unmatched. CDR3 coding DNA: TGTGCCAGCAGTGTAAGACAGGGTGGTGAAGCTTTCTTT. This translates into CASSVRQGGEAFF.

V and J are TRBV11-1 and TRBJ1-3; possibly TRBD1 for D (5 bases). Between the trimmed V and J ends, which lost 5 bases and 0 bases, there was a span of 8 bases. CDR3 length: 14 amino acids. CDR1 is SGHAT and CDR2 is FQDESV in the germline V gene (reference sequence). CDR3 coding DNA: TGTGCCAGCAGCAGACAGAGCTCTGGAAACACCATATATTTT. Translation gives CASSRQSSGNTIYF.

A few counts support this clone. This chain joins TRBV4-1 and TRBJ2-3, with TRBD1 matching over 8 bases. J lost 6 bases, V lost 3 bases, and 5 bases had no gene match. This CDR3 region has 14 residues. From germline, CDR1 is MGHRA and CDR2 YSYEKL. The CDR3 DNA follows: TGCGCCAGCAGCCAGGGACAGGAGGCGGATACGCAGTATTTT. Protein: CASSQGQEADTQYF.

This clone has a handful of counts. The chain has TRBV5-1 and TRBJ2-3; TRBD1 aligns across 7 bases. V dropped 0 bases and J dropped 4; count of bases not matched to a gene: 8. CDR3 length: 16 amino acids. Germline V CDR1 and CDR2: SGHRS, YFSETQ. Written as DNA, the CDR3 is TGCGCCAGCAGCTTGGAGGGGGCGTCCCCCCCAGATACGCAGTATTTT. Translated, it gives CASSLEGASPPDTQYF.

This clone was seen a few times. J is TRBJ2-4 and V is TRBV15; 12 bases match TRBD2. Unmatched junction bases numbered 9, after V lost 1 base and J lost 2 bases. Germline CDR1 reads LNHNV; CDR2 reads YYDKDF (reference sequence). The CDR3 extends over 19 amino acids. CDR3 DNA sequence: TGTGCCACCAGCAGAGGGGCTAGCGGGGGGGCCGGGTCCAAAAACATTCAGTACTTC. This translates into CATSRGASGGAGSKNIQYF.